This T cell receptor beta chain was obtained from a study of blood T cell repertoires in COVID-19. Turning to the study itself: Samples representing acute and convalescent COVID-19 were sourced from the United States, Italy and Spain.

Here immunoSEQ multiplex PCR was the method, and the copy in TCRdb shows in-frame clones only, minus some. The profile shows around 86,000 clones, around 90% of them singletons. Germline lookup yields CDR1 WSHSY and CDR2 SAAADI. The length of the CDR3 is 13 residues. V lost 4 bases and J 2 bases, leaving 8 bases between the germline ends. In this sample, this clone turned up a few times. This clonotype was obtained from a woman over 75 with acute or convalescent COVID-19. The specimen sequenced was peripheral blood. The rearrangement joins TRBV10-2 to TRBJ1-1, with unresolved D. CDR3 loop: CASSAQSNTEAFF. The CDR3 bases are TGCGCCAGCAGTGCCCAGTCCAACACTGAAGCTTTCTTT.